The clone carrying this TCR beta chain occurred a few times. This specimen comes from a study of T cells in localized non-small cell lung cancer. CDR3 size: 13 residues. V dropped 1 base and J dropped 5 bases, with 8 bases sitting between them. From germline, CDR1 is MGHDK and CDR2 SYGVNS. The assay was immunoSEQ multiplex PCR, and TCRdb's table has in-frame clones only and misses some. The table has fewer than 3,000 clones, about 39% seen once. The clonotype originates from a male donor aged 60 or over with stage I squamous cell lung carcinoma. The chain employs TRBV25-1 and TRBJ2-5; D remains ambiguous. The sample was lung tumor tissue, taken before any cancer treatment. The CDR3 here is CASSESPQETQYF. DNA of the CDR3: TGTGCCAGCAGTGAATCCCCACAGGAGACCCAGTACTTC.